This is a list of T cell receptor beta chains from one sample in a study of high-grade serous ovarian cancer treatment subgroups. Sequencing used immunoSEQ multiplex PCR; TCRdb keeps in-frame clones, though not all of them. Found here are about 1,900 clones, around 79% of them singletons; the top ten hold over 11%. The sample was tumor tissue. Source of these receptors: a human donor with high-grade serous ovarian cancer. Both conserved end residues are part of each CDR3. The order of the fields is CDR3 length, clone size, J gene, V gene, D gene, CDR3 protein, CDR3 DNA. The D gene is left open where the match is weak. Part of the rows lack a size; the others show once, few, many or a class for expanded clones.

15 | - | TRBJ1-5 | TRBV5-1 | TRBD1 | CASSFTGAGSQPQHF | TGCGCCAGCAGCTTTACAGGGGCAGGGAGTCAGCCCCAGCATTTT
13 | - | TRBJ2-3 | TRBV19 | - | CASNRGRTDTQYF | TGTGCCAGTAACCGGGGTCGCACAGATACGCAGTATTTT
14 | - | TRBJ2-7 | TRBV10-1 | - | CASSPRTSSYEQYF | TGCGCCAGCAGTCCCCGGACGAGCTCCTACGAGCAGTACTTC
17 | - | TRBJ2-3 | TRBV4-2 | - | CASSPQRGARGADTQYF | TGTGCCAGCAGCCCCCAACGGGGGGCGCGTGGGGCAGATACGCAGTATTTT
14 | - | TRBJ1-4 | TRBV5-1 | TRBD1 | CASSSGGTNEKLFF | TGCGCCAGCAGTTCAGGGGGAACTAATGAAAAACTGTTTTTT
13 | - | TRBJ1-1 | TRBV18 | - | CASSHTQGREAFF | TGTGCCAGCTCACATACGCAGGGCCGTGAAGCTTTCTTT
14 | once | TRBJ2-7 | TRBV5-1 | - | CASRAGTMISEQYF | TGCGCCAGCAGGGCCGGGACAATGATCTCCGAGCAGTACTTC
18 | - | TRBJ2-1 | TRBV19 | TRBD2 | CASSIDKVAGGPYNEQFF | TGTGCCAGTAGTATAGATAAGGTAGCGGGAGGGCCCTACAATGAGCAGTTCTTC
15 | - | TRBJ2-5 | TRBV15 | - | CATSRDSSSWETQYF | TGTGCCACCAGCAGAGATTCCAGTTCGTGGGAGACCCAGTACTTC
14 | once | TRBJ2-7 | TRBV7-3 | - | CASSLYSQGYEQYF | TGTGCCAGCAGCCTCTATAGTCAGGGCTACGAGCAGTACTTC
11 | - | TRBJ1-1 | TRBV2 | - | CASRQAPEAFF | TGTGCCAGCAGACAGGCTCCTGAAGCTTTCTTT
14 | - | TRBJ2-1 | TRBV27 | TRBD2 | CASRAGGLFNEQFF | TGTGCCAGCAGAGCGGGAGGACTTTTCAATGAGCAGTTCTTC
14 | - | TRBJ1-5 | TRBV12-2 | - | CASRRDRGRWSQHF | TGTGCAAGTCGCCGGGACAGGGGAAGGTGGTCCCAGCATTTT
15 | once | TRBJ1-2 | TRBV6-5 | - | CASSYSTRGNYGYTF | TGTGCCAGCAGTTACTCCACAAGAGGAAACTATGGCTACACCTTC
15 | - | TRBJ1-4 | TRBV7-8 | TRBD1 | CASSLATGRNEKLFF | TGTGCCAGCAGCTTAGCGACAGGGAGGAATGAAAAACTGTTTTTT
12 | few | TRBJ2-3 | TRBV28 | - | CASRGGRDTQYF | TGTGCCAGCAGGGGGGGGCGGGATACGCAGTATTTT
15 | large | TRBJ1-2 | TRBV4-2 | TRBD1 | CASSQRQGPLYGYTF | TGTGCCAGCAGCCAAAGACAGGGGCCTCTCTATGGCTACACCTTC
15 | - | TRBJ2-7 | TRBV4-1 | - | CASSHRDSSSYEQYF | TGCGCCAGCAGCCACCGGGACTCGAGCTCCTACGAGCAGTACTTC
16 | - | TRBJ1-4 | TRBV28 | - | CASSPYRQATNEKLFF | TGTGCCAGCAGTCCGTATAGGCAGGCAACTAATGAAAAACTGTTTTTT
15 | - | TRBJ2-5 | TRBV19 | TRBD1 | CVSSTGTGPLETQYF | TGTGTCAGTAGTACTGGGACAGGGCCCCTGGAGACCCAGTACTTC
15 | once | TRBJ2-7 | TRBV4-1 | - | CASNRARGTTYEQYF | TGCGCCAGCAACCGCGCGAGGGGGACAACCTACGAGCAGTACTTC
14 | - | TRBJ2-7 | TRBV14 | - | CASSRLGPLNEQYF | TGTGCCAGCAGCCGGTTGGGACCGCTAAACGAGCAGTACTTC
13 | - | TRBJ2-2 | TRBV4-1 | TRBD2 | CASSLAGTGELFF | TGCGCCAGCAGCCTAGCGGGAACCGGGGAGCTGTTTTTT
16 | - | TRBJ2-7 | TRBV6-6 | - | CASSYPRGFFSYEQYF | TGTGCCAGCAGTTACCCCAGGGGCTTTTTCTCCTACGAGCAGTACTTC
15 | once | TRBJ2-2 | TRBV19 | - | CASSQNGGGTGELFF | TGTGCCAGTAGTCAAAATGGAGGGGGCACCGGGGAGCTGTTTTTT
14 | - | TRBJ2-1 | TRBV5-1 | - | CASSLAAGYNEQFF | TGCGCCAGCAGCTTGGCCGCTGGATACAATGAGCAGTTCTTC
11 | - | TRBJ1-2 | TRBV30 | - | CAWSEIRVYTF | TGTGCCTGGAGTGAGATCAGGGTATACACCTTC
18 | - | TRBJ1-4 | TRBV11-1 | - | CASSPRTVNPATNEKLFF | TGTGCCAGCAGCCCACGGACGGTTAACCCCGCAACTAATGAAAAACTGTTTTTT
16 | - | TRBJ2-7 | TRBV4-1 | TRBD1 | CASSPAARQGTYEQYF | TGCGCCAGCAGCCCTGCTGCGCGACAGGGGACCTACGAGCAGTACTTC
16 | few | TRBJ2-7 | TRBV11-1 | - | CASSLARTSSSYEQYF | TGTGCCAGCAGCTTAGCTAGGACGTCGAGCTCCTACGAGCAGTACTTC
18 | - | TRBJ1-2 | TRBV7-3 | - | CASSLMGGWAGVNYGYTF | TGTGCCAGCAGCTTAATGGGAGGTTGGGCAGGAGTGAACTATGGCTACACCTTC
12 | once | TRBJ1-5 | TRBV7-9 | - | CASNRSDQPQHF | TGTGCCAGCAACAGATCCGATCAGCCCCAGCATTTT